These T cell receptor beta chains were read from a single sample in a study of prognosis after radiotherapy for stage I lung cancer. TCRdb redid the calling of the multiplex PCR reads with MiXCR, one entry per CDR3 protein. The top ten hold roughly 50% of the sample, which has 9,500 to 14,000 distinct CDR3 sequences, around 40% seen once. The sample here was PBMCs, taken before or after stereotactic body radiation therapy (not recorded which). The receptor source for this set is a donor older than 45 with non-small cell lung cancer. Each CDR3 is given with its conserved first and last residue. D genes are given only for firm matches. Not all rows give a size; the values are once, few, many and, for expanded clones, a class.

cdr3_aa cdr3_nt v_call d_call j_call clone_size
CANSPPGRGSGNTIYF TGTGCCAACAGCCCCCCAGGCCGAGGCTCTGGAAACACCATATATTTT TRBV7-2 - TRBJ1-3 -
CASSFESRREQFF TGTGCCAGCAGCTTCGAGTCTAGACGAGAGCAGTTCTTC TRBV11-2 - TRBJ2-1 -
CASSVDGQGNYEQYF TGTGCCAGCAGCGTAGATGGACAGGGGAACTACGAGCAGTACTTC TRBV9 TRBD1 TRBJ2-7 many
CATGQAINQPQHF TGTGCCACCGGACAGGCAATTAATCAGCCCCAGCATTTT TRBV7-8 TRBD1 TRBJ1-5 many
CASSDSRTASGYTF TGTGCCAGCAGTGACTCTAGGACAGCTAGTGGCTACACCTTC TRBV6-4 - TRBJ1-2 many
CASSIIRASGTSNTGELFF TGTGCCAGTAGTATAATTAGGGCTAGCGGGACCTCGAACACCGGGGAGCTGTTTTTT TRBV19 TRBD2 TRBJ2-2 -
CSARSGASGIYNEQFF TGCAGCGCTAGATCCGGGGCTAGCGGGATTTATAATGAGCAGTTCTTC TRBV20-1 TRBD2 TRBJ2-1 many
CSARWLAGDTQYF TGCAGTGCTAGATGGCTAGCTGGAGATACGCAGTATTTT TRBV20-1 - TRBJ2-3 -
CAWSWTSDTQYF TGTGCCTGGAGCTGGACTTCAGATACGCAGTATTTT TRBV30 - TRBJ2-3 medium-sized
CASRGSTDTQYF TGTGCCAGCAGGGGCAGCACAGATACGCAGTATTTT TRBV7-2 - TRBJ2-3 -
CASSLVSTQETQYF TGTGCCAGCAGTTTAGTTTCTACTCAAGAGACCCAGTACTTC TRBV27 - TRBJ2-5 many
CASSDPSRGGTEAFF TGTGCCAGCAGCGACCCGAGTAGGGGGGGGACTGAAGCTTTCTTT TRBV7-2 - TRBJ1-1 many
CASSLGSGGDNEQFF TGTGCCAGCAGCCTAGGGTCGGGAGGGGACAATGAGCAGTTCTTC TRBV7-9 TRBD2 TRBJ2-1 many
CASSLPGRFEAFF TGTGCCAGCAGCTTACCGGGACGCTTTGAAGCTTTCTTT TRBV3-1 - TRBJ1-1 -
CASSPTLATNEKLFF TGTGCCAGCTCCCCGACTCTTGCAACTAATGAAAAACTGTTTTTT TRBV18 - TRBJ1-4 many
CASSQEWSSYNEQFF TGTGCCAGCAGCCAGGAATGGAGCTCCTACAATGAGCAGTTCTTC TRBV11-2 - TRBJ2-1 medium-sized
CASSENRNTEAFF TGTGCCAGCAGTGAAAACAGGAACACTGAAGCTTTCTTT TRBV2 - TRBJ1-1 -
CASSPGHYNEKLFF TGTGCCAGCAGCCCGGGACACTATAATGAAAAACTGTTTTTT TRBV7-9 - TRBJ1-4 many
CASRHQRVRLHKCTDTQYF TGCGCCAGCCGTCATCAGCGTGTCCGACTCCACAAATGCACAGATACGCAGTATTTT TRBV5-1 - TRBJ2-3 -
CASSLGAGANVLTF TGTGCCAGCAGTTTAGGGGCTGGGGCCAACGTCCTGACTTTC TRBV12-3/TRBV12-4 - TRBJ2-6 medium-sized
CASSSAGGGETQYF TGTGCCAGCAGCTCAGCGGGGGGTGGAGAGACCCAGTACTTC TRBV5-4 TRBD2 TRBJ2-5 many
CSAEDREREIMSQPQHF TGCAGTGCAGAGGACAGGGAGAGGGAAATTATGAGTCAGCCCCAGCATTTT TRBV20-1 TRBD1 TRBJ1-5 -
CASSPGRTYEQYF TGTGCCAGCAGCCCGGGACGGACCTACGAGCAGTACTTC TRBV5-5 - TRBJ2-7 -
CASSPIAGGRETQYF TGTGCCAGCAGCCCCATAGCGGGGGGGCGCGAGACCCAGTACTTC TRBV3-1 TRBD2 TRBJ2-5 many
CASSIPGVAGVTDTQYF TGTGCCAGCAGTATACCCGGGGTAGCGGGAGTAACAGATACGCAGTATTTT TRBV28 TRBD2 TRBJ2-3 many
CSARDPSGTQETQYF TGCAGTGCTAGAGACCCTTCTGGTACTCAAGAGACCCAGTACTTC TRBV20-1 - TRBJ2-5 many
CASSGGGQARDTIYF TGTGCCAGTAGTGGCGGTGGGCAAGCCCGAGACACCATATATTTT TRBV19 - TRBJ1-3 many
CASSLEGDRNQPQHF TGTGCCAGCAGTTTAGAAGGGGACCGCAATCAGCCCCAGCATTTT TRBV27 - TRBJ1-5 many
CASSRTGGNSPLHF TGTGCCAGCAGCCGAACAGGGGGGAATTCACCCCTCCACTTT TRBV7-9 TRBD1 TRBJ1-6 many
CASSYRGPSKTQYF TGTGCCAGCAGTTACCGTGGGCCGTCTAAGACCCAGTACTTC TRBV6-2/TRBV6-3 - TRBJ2-5 many
CASSQEGQNYGYTF TGCGCCAGCAGCCAGGAGGGACAGAACTATGGCTACACCTTC TRBV4-1 TRBD1 TRBJ1-2 -
CSARDVLAGGPKFF TGCAGTGCTAGAGATGTACTAGCGGGAGGGCCAAAGTTCTTC TRBV20-1 TRBD2 TRBJ2-1 -
CASSFPGGEKYF TGTGCCAGCAGTTTTCCGGGAGGAGAGAAGTACTTC TRBV27 TRBD2 TRBJ2-5 once
CATSDSGYRGPGELFF TGTGCCACCAGTGATTCGGGTTACAGGGGACCCGGGGAGCTGTTTTTT TRBV24-1 TRBD1 TRBJ2-2 -
CASSHRGESEAFF TGTGCCAGCAGCCACAGGGGGGAGTCTGAAGCTTTCTTT TRBV3-1 TRBD1 TRBJ1-1 many
CASCRSSGNTIYF TGTGCCAGCTGCAGATCCTCTGGAAACACCATATATTTT TRBV11-3 - TRBJ1-3 many
CASSSGQGGYSGYTF TGTGCCAGCAGTTCTGGACAGGGAGGTTATAGTGGCTACACCTTC TRBV6-2/TRBV6-3 TRBD1 TRBJ1-2 -
CASSFSTGGYIQYF TGTGCCAGCAGCTTTTCTACGGGGGGATACATTCAGTACTTC TRBV5-5 TRBD2 TRBJ2-4 -
CASSGERGYTF TGTGCCAGCTCAGGGGAACGTGGCTACACCTTC TRBV19 - TRBJ1-2 -
CASSQEGRSAGYTF TGCGCCAGCAGCCAAGAAGGACGGAGCGCCGGCTACACCTTC TRBV4-3 - TRBJ1-2 many
CASRTHEGIGVSAAYEQYF TGTGCCAGCAGAACACACGAAGGTATAGGAGTGAGCGCCGCCTACGAGCAGTACTTC TRBV6-4 - TRBJ2-7 medium-sized
CASSEYTWASGLQETQYF TGTGCCAGCAGTGAATATACTTGGGCTAGCGGGTTACAAGAGACCCAGTACTTC TRBV6-2/TRBV6-3 TRBD2 TRBJ2-5 -
CASSGAHGGFYNEQFF TGTGCCAGCAGTGGAGCGCACGGGGGTTTTTACAATGAGCAGTTCTTC TRBV2 - TRBJ2-1 -
CASSYDWAHEQYF TGTGCCAGCAGTTATGATTGGGCCCACGAGCAGTACTTC TRBV6-9 - TRBJ2-7 many
CASSALGSGANVLTF TGTGCCAGCAGCGCTTTAGGCTCTGGGGCCAACGTCCTGACTTTC TRBV2 - TRBJ2-6 many
CASSLYLGGTEAFF TGTGCCAGCAGCTTGTACCTGGGGGGCACTGAAGCTTTCTTT TRBV5-4 - TRBJ1-1 many
CASSYARGRLGSDTQYF TGTGCCAGCAGTTACGCCCGGGGGAGGCTAGGGTCGGATACGCAGTATTTT TRBV12-3/TRBV12-4 - TRBJ2-3 -
CASSYRAYTEAFF TGTGCCAGCAGTTACAGGGCGTACACTGAAGCTTTCTTT TRBV6-5 - TRBJ1-1 medium-sized
CASSLRGDIAGGYEQYF TGTGCCAGCAGTTTGCGAGGAGACATAGCGGGAGGATACGAGCAGTACTTC TRBV7-9 TRBD2 TRBJ2-7 -
CASRSHLRGRNSPLHF TGTGCCAGCAGGAGTCATTTGCGGGGTAGAAATTCACCCCTCCACTTT TRBV27 - TRBJ1-6 -
CASSLTPGSYNEQFF TGTGCCAGCAGCTTAACACCAGGGAGCTACAATGAGCAGTTCTTC TRBV7-9 - TRBJ2-1 -